A selection of T cell receptor beta chains follows, all from one sample in a study of blood T cell repertoires in COVID-19. TCRdb's copy holds only in-frame clones and misses some; the assay was immunoSEQ multiplex PCR. The table shows approximately 450,000 clones, with roughly 91% occurring only once. Input material: peripheral blood. These TCRs come from a woman in her 30s with acute or convalescent COVID-19. Both conserved end residues are part of each CDR3. The D gene is left open where the match is weak. Clone size is given for some rows only: seen once, a few or many times, or a class if the clone is expanded.

clone size | J gene | V gene | D gene | CDR3 protein | CDR3 DNA
once | TRBJ2-7 | TRBV12-3/TRBV12-4 | TRBD2 | CASSGGGWNEQYF | TGTGCCAGCAGTGGGGGGGGGTGGAACGAGCAGTACTTC
- | TRBJ2-5 | TRBV7-8 | TRBD1 | CASSRIGTGFQETQYF | TGTGCCAGCAGTCGAATTGGGACAGGTTTCCAAGAGACCCAGTACTTC
- | TRBJ2-6 | TRBV30 | - | CAWNRAGSGANVLTF | TGTGCCTGGAACAGGGCGGGCTCTGGGGCCAACGTCCTGACTTTC
- | TRBJ2-3 | TRBV18 | - | CASSPIDEADTQYF | TGTGCCAGCTCACCAATCGATGAGGCAGATACGCAGTATTTT
- | TRBJ2-7 | TRBV19 | - | CASSAGLLYEQYF | TGTGCCAGTAGCGCGGGGCTTCTCTACGAGCAGTACTTC
- | TRBJ1-5 | TRBV6-5 | TRBD1 | CASIAGQGAPQPQHF | TGTGCCAGCATCGCGGGACAGGGGGCTCCTCAGCCCCAGCATTTT
- | TRBJ2-7 | TRBV18 | TRBD1 | CASGQGRPYEQYF | TGTGCCAGCGGACAGGGACGGCCCTACGAGCAGTACTTC
- | TRBJ2-7 | TRBV6-5 | - | CASTRGTHYEQYF | TGTGCCAGCACCCGCGGAACCCACTACGAGCAGTACTTC
- | TRBJ2-7 | TRBV9 | TRBD1 | CASSVGGQSREEQYF | TGTGCCAGCAGCGTAGGGGGACAGTCTCGAGAGGAGCAGTACTTC
- | TRBJ1-1 | TRBV19 | TRBD1 | CASSPRGRGKEFEAFF | TGTGCCAGTAGTCCCCGGGGCAGGGGGAAAGAATTTGAAGCTTTCTTT
- | TRBJ1-4 | TRBV18 | TRBD1 | CASSPTSGTANEKLFF | TGTGCCAGCTCACCAACTTCCGGGACAGCTAATGAAAAACTGTTTTTT
- | TRBJ1-3 | TRBV7-9 | - | CASSPGFRSGNTIYF | TGTGCCAGCAGCCCAGGGTTTCGATCTGGAAACACCATATATTTT
- | TRBJ2-7 | TRBV19 | TRBD1 | CASSTGFGQATYEQYF | TGTGCCAGTAGTACTGGATTTGGACAGGCCACCTACGAGCAGTACTTC
- | TRBJ2-7 | TRBV6-5 | TRBD2 | CASKDASGGAYEQYF | TGTGCCAGCAAAGACGCTAGCGGGGGGGCCTACGAGCAGTACTTC
- | TRBJ2-1 | TRBV24-1 | TRBD2 | CATSDLSGTRINEQFF | TGTGCCACCAGTGATTTATCTGGGACTAGGATCAATGAGCAGTTCTTC
- | TRBJ2-1 | TRBV20-1 | TRBD2 | CSASITSGGGIGDEQFF | TGCAGTGCTAGTATAACGAGCGGGGGGGGTATTGGAGATGAGCAGTTCTTC